The rows below give T cell receptor beta chains drawn from one sample of a study of sequential checkpoint blockade in melanoma. This table comes from immunoSEQ multiplex PCR, and its TCRdb copy is limited to in-frame clones, with some not included. The table records more than 9,500 clones, roughly four fifths of them present only once. Sequencing used CD8+ T cells sorted from blood (inferred from file names), obtained from a patient given nivolumab and ipilimumab in sequence. These receptors all come from a human donor with melanoma. The CDR3 runs from the conserved cysteine through the conserved F or W. The D gene is left open where the match is weak. Clone size is not always given. Where it is, it says once, few, many or a class for expanded clones.

j_call: TRBJ1-5
v_call: TRBV28
d_call: .
clone_size: .
cdr3_nt: TGTGCCAGCAGTTTATTCGGCAATCAGCCCCAGCATTTT
cdr3_aa: CASSLFGNQPQHF

j_call: TRBJ2-2
v_call: TRBV14
d_call: .
clone_size: .
cdr3_nt: TGTGCCAGCAGCCCCTGGCGGGGGCGATACACCGGGGAGCTGTTTTTT
cdr3_aa: CASSPWRGRYTGELFF

j_call: TRBJ2-7
v_call: TRBV14
d_call: .
clone_size: medium-sized
cdr3_nt: TGTGCCAGCAGCCAAGAGGCGGCCAGCTCCTACGAGCAGTACTTC
cdr3_aa: CASSQEAASSYEQYF

j_call: TRBJ1-1
v_call: TRBV7-9
d_call: TRBD1
clone_size: .
cdr3_nt: TGTGCCAGCAGCTTTGCCGGGACAGGGGACACTGAAGCTTTCTTT
cdr3_aa: CASSFAGTGDTEAFF

j_call: TRBJ2-7
v_call: TRBV4-2
d_call: TRBD2
clone_size: .
cdr3_nt: TGTGCCAGCAGCCAAGAGGTACTAGCGGCCTACGAGCAGTACTTC
cdr3_aa: CASSQEVLAAYEQYF

j_call: TRBJ2-7
v_call: TRBV28
d_call: .
clone_size: .
cdr3_nt: TGTGCCAGCAGTTTACTGCTAGCTAGGGTAGGCGAGCAGTACTTC
cdr3_aa: CASSLLLARVGEQYF

j_call: TRBJ1-2
v_call: TRBV5-4
d_call: TRBD1
clone_size: .
cdr3_nt: TGTGCCAGCAGAGTTGGGGCCGTACAGGGGTTAAACTATGGCTACACCTTC
cdr3_aa: CASRVGAVQGLNYGYTF

j_call: TRBJ2-7
v_call: TRBV29-1
d_call: TRBD2
clone_size: once
cdr3_nt: TGCAGCGTTGAGACAATTAGCGGGAGGGTCTACGAGCAGTACTTC
cdr3_aa: CSVETISGRVYEQYF

j_call: TRBJ2-7
v_call: TRBV5-1
d_call: TRBD1
clone_size: .
cdr3_nt: TGCGCCAGCAGCTTCGGGACAGGGTCCTACGAGCAGTACTTC
cdr3_aa: CASSFGTGSYEQYF

j_call: TRBJ2-3
v_call: TRBV27
d_call: TRBD1
clone_size: .
cdr3_nt: TGTGCCAGCAGTTCACCCCTCGGGGGGACAGGGGGCTTCGCAGATACGCAGTATTTT
cdr3_aa: CASSSPLGGTGGFADTQYF

j_call: TRBJ1-5
v_call: TRBV28
d_call: .
clone_size: .
cdr3_nt: TGTGCCAGCAGGCTAGGGGCCTTCAATCAGCCCCAGCATTTT
cdr3_aa: CASRLGAFNQPQHF

j_call: TRBJ2-7
v_call: TRBV10-2
d_call: TRBD2
clone_size: .
cdr3_nt: TGCGCCAGCAGTACCGGGACTAGCCCCGAGCAGTACTTC
cdr3_aa: CASSTGTSPEQYF

j_call: TRBJ2-5
v_call: TRBV19
d_call: .
clone_size: .
cdr3_nt: TGTGCCAGTAGTATAAGCCCCACTTCGTGGTACCAAGAGACCCAGTACTTC
cdr3_aa: CASSISPTSWYQETQYF

j_call: TRBJ2-7
v_call: TRBV18
d_call: TRBD2
clone_size: once
cdr3_nt: TGTGCCAGCTCACACCCCTCTAGCGGGAGGGCCACCTACGAGCAGTACTTC
cdr3_aa: CASSHPSSGRATYEQYF

j_call: TRBJ2-2
v_call: TRBV4-3
d_call: .
clone_size: .
cdr3_nt: TGCGCCAGCAGCCGAAATAGCGTAACGAACACCGGGGAGCTGTTTTTT
cdr3_aa: CASSRNSVTNTGELFF

j_call: TRBJ1-6
v_call: TRBV4-1
d_call: .
clone_size: once
cdr3_nt: TGCGCCAGCAGCCAATCCAACAGGGTTTCCCCATCACCCCTCCACTTT
cdr3_aa: CASSQSNRVSPSPLHF

j_call: TRBJ2-1
v_call: TRBV4-3
d_call: .
clone_size: .
cdr3_nt: TGCGCCAGCAGCCAAGAGGCCCGAGGGGGGGAGGGCGGAGAGAATGAGCAGTTCTTC
cdr3_aa: CASSQEARGGEGGENEQFF

j_call: TRBJ2-1
v_call: TRBV2
d_call: .
clone_size: .
cdr3_nt: TGTGCCAGCAGTGCGTCACTCGCCCTACACAATGAGCAGTTCTTC
cdr3_aa: CASSASLALHNEQFF

j_call: TRBJ1-1
v_call: TRBV15
d_call: TRBD1
clone_size: .
cdr3_nt: TGTGCCACCAGCAGGGGACGATTAGGGACAGTTGAAGCTTTCTTT
cdr3_aa: CATSRGRLGTVEAFF

j_call: TRBJ1-5
v_call: TRBV6-4
d_call: TRBD1
clone_size: .
cdr3_nt: TGTGCCAGCAAGGAGGGACAGGGTTATCAGCCCCAGCATTTT
cdr3_aa: CASKEGQGYQPQHF

j_call: TRBJ2-1
v_call: TRBV7-9
d_call: TRBD2
clone_size: .
cdr3_nt: TGTGCCAGCAGCCCCCAGGGACTAGACTACAATGAGCAGTTCTTC
cdr3_aa: CASSPQGLDYNEQFF

j_call: TRBJ2-3
v_call: TRBV7-8
d_call: .
clone_size: .
cdr3_nt: TGTGCCAGCAGCCAAAAGTCTTGGGGCCCTGGCACAGATACGCAGTATTTT
cdr3_aa: CASSQKSWGPGTDTQYF

j_call: TRBJ2-1
v_call: TRBV29-1
d_call: TRBD2
clone_size: .
cdr3_nt: TGCAGCGTTGAAGATAGCCCTAGCGGTAGCTCCTACAATGAGCAGTTCTTC
cdr3_aa: CSVEDSPSGSSYNEQFF

j_call: TRBJ2-1
v_call: TRBV4-1
d_call: .
clone_size: .
cdr3_nt: TGCGCCAGCAGCCACCCCAGGGGGCGGGAGATGCGGAATGAGCAGTTCTTC
cdr3_aa: CASSHPRGREMRNEQFF

j_call: TRBJ2-1
v_call: TRBV5-6
d_call: TRBD2
clone_size: .
cdr3_nt: TGTGCCAGCAGCCTGGGGACTAGCGGGAGTCAGGAGCAGTTCTTC
cdr3_aa: CASSLGTSGSQEQFF

j_call: TRBJ2-5
v_call: TRBV7-9
d_call: TRBD2
clone_size: .
cdr3_nt: TGTGCCAGCAGCTGGGGACTAGCGGGGTACCAAGAGACCCAGTACTTC
cdr3_aa: CASSWGLAGYQETQYF

j_call: TRBJ1-1
v_call: TRBV18
d_call: TRBD1
clone_size: .
cdr3_nt: TGTGCCAGCTCACCGTCGACAGGGGTAGGCACTGAAGCTTTCTTT
cdr3_aa: CASSPSTGVGTEAFF

j_call: TRBJ2-2
v_call: TRBV7-9
d_call: .
clone_size: .
cdr3_nt: TGTGCCAGCAGTCAACGACTTAACCCCCTCCGTAACACCGGGGAGCTGTTTTTT
cdr3_aa: CASSQRLNPLRNTGELFF

j_call: TRBJ2-4
v_call: TRBV13
d_call: TRBD2
clone_size: .
cdr3_nt: TGTGCCAGCAGCTCCGGGACTAGCGTCAACATTCAGTACTTC
cdr3_aa: CASSSGTSVNIQYF

j_call: TRBJ2-1
v_call: TRBV7-2
d_call: .
clone_size: .
cdr3_nt: TGTGCCAGCAGCTTAGTCCCCCGGGGTTATGAGCAGTTCTTC
cdr3_aa: CASSLVPRGYEQFF

j_call: TRBJ2-1
v_call: TRBV5-1
d_call: .
clone_size: .
cdr3_nt: TGCGCCAGCAGCTTGGGAGTTCTTTCCTACAATGAGCAGTTCTTC
cdr3_aa: CASSLGVLSYNEQFF

j_call: TRBJ2-1
v_call: TRBV15
d_call: TRBD2
clone_size: .
cdr3_nt: TGTGCCACCAGCAGAGATCGGGCTAGCGGGGTCCGGGATGAGCAGTTCTTC
cdr3_aa: CATSRDRASGVRDEQFF

j_call: TRBJ2-3
v_call: TRBV9
d_call: TRBD2
clone_size: .
cdr3_nt: TGTGCCAGCAGCGTAGACGGGAGGACCACAGATACGCAGTATTTT
cdr3_aa: CASSVDGRTTDTQYF

j_call: TRBJ2-7
v_call: TRBV7-8
d_call: .
clone_size: .
cdr3_nt: TGTGCCAGCAGCTTTACGACTCCCTCCTACGAGCAGTACTTC
cdr3_aa: CASSFTTPSYEQYF

j_call: TRBJ2-3
v_call: TRBV7-3
d_call: .
clone_size: .
cdr3_nt: TGTGCCAGCAGCTTAGACAGCATCACAGATACGCAGTATTTT
cdr3_aa: CASSLDSITDTQYF

j_call: TRBJ1-5
v_call: TRBV7-9
d_call: .
clone_size: .
cdr3_nt: TGTGCCAGCAGCTTAGACGGTTATCAGCCCCAGCATTTT
cdr3_aa: CASSLDGYQPQHF

j_call: TRBJ2-1
v_call: TRBV7-9
d_call: TRBD2
clone_size: .
cdr3_nt: TGTGCCAGCACTCTAGCGGGAACATACAATGAGCAGTTCTTC
cdr3_aa: CASTLAGTYNEQFF

j_call: TRBJ2-7
v_call: TRBV7-9
d_call: TRBD1
clone_size: .
cdr3_nt: TGTGCCAGCAGCCAAAGCGGACAGGGAAATCCCTACGAGCAGTACTTC
cdr3_aa: CASSQSGQGNPYEQYF

j_call: TRBJ2-1
v_call: TRBV4-1
d_call: .
clone_size: once
cdr3_nt: TGCGCCAGCAGCCAAAACCTACTAGCACTCGCCTACAATGAGCAGTTCTTC
cdr3_aa: CASSQNLLALAYNEQFF

j_call: TRBJ1-5
v_call: TRBV27
d_call: TRBD1
clone_size: .
cdr3_nt: TGTGCCAGCAGTTTATACAGGGGGCCGAGTCAGCCCCAGCATTTT
cdr3_aa: CASSLYRGPSQPQHF

j_call: TRBJ2-1
v_call: TRBV30
d_call: .
clone_size: once
cdr3_nt: TGTGCCTGGAAATTAGGGGGGGACAATGAGCAGTTCTTC
cdr3_aa: CAWKLGGDNEQFF

j_call: TRBJ2-1
v_call: TRBV18
d_call: .
clone_size: .
cdr3_nt: TGTGCCAGCTCATTTCCTAGCGCCTACAATGAGCAGTTCTTC
cdr3_aa: CASSFPSAYNEQFF

j_call: TRBJ1-5
v_call: TRBV7-9
d_call: .
clone_size: large
cdr3_nt: TGTGCCAGCAGCATTGGACAGAAAGAACAGCCCCAGCATTTT
cdr3_aa: CASSIGQKEQPQHF

j_call: TRBJ2-3
v_call: TRBV7-6
d_call: TRBD2
clone_size: .
cdr3_nt: TGTGCCAGCAGCTTAGCGGTTAGCGGGAGCTCAGATACGCAGTATTTT
cdr3_aa: CASSLAVSGSSDTQYF

j_call: TRBJ2-7
v_call: TRBV5-5
d_call: .
clone_size: .
cdr3_nt: TGTGCCAGCAGCTTCGGGGGGCTTGACGAGCAGTACTTC
cdr3_aa: CASSFGGLDEQYF

j_call: TRBJ2-1
v_call: TRBV2
d_call: TRBD2
clone_size: .
cdr3_nt: TGTGCCAGCAGTGAAAGAGGGACTAGCGTCCCCTCTGGGCAGTTCTTC
cdr3_aa: CASSERGTSVPSGQFF

j_call: TRBJ1-2
v_call: TRBV7-6
d_call: .
clone_size: .
cdr3_nt: TGTGCCAGCAGCTTGTACGACTCGGATGGCTACACCTTC
cdr3_aa: CASSLYDSDGYTF

j_call: TRBJ2-1
v_call: TRBV7-9
d_call: .
clone_size: few
cdr3_nt: TGTGCCAGCAGCTTAGGAGGGGGACCGGAGTTCTTC
cdr3_aa: CASSLGGGPEFF

j_call: TRBJ1-3
v_call: TRBV27
d_call: .
clone_size: .
cdr3_nt: TGTGCCAGCAGTCAAACCGGGCCCCAGGGAATCCAAAACACCATATATTTT
cdr3_aa: CASSQTGPQGIQNTIYF

j_call: TRBJ2-7
v_call: TRBV9
d_call: TRBD1
clone_size: .
cdr3_nt: TGTGCCAGCAGCGCGACAGGGGGACCCTACGAGCAGTACTTC
cdr3_aa: CASSATGGPYEQYF

j_call: TRBJ2-7
v_call: TRBV4-3
d_call: TRBD2
clone_size: .
cdr3_nt: TGCGCCAGCAGCCAAGAAGCCAGCGGGAGTGGCGAGCAGTACTTC
cdr3_aa: CASSQEASGSGEQYF

j_call: TRBJ2-1
v_call: TRBV4-1
d_call: .
clone_size: .
cdr3_nt: TGCGCCAGCAGCCTGTCAGGGGTACTAGATTCGCCCTACAATGAGCAGTTCTTC
cdr3_aa: CASSLSGVLDSPYNEQFF

j_call: TRBJ2-5
v_call: TRBV4-1
d_call: TRBD1
clone_size: .
cdr3_nt: TGCGCCAGCAGCCAAGTAGCACAAGGGGGCTGGGAGACCCAGTACTTC
cdr3_aa: CASSQVAQGGWETQYF